One sample yielded the 5 T cell receptor beta chains listed below, sequenced in a study of blood T cell repertoires in COVID-19. Here immunoSEQ multiplex PCR was the method, and the copy in TCRdb shows in-frame clones only, minus some. The profile covers about 250,000 clones, with around 81% appearing a single time and 5.5% to 8% taken by the ten largest. Sequences were obtained from peripheral blood. The receptors derive from an older woman with active or convalescent COVID-19.

The V gene is TRBV24-1, the J gene TRBJ2-3; the match to TRBD1 covers 10 bases. Trimming removed 1 base from V and 3 bases from J; junction bases left unmatched: 3. This CDR3 is 16 amino acids long. Germline V gene lookup returns CDR1 KGHDR and CDR2 SFDVKD. In DNA, the CDR3 is TGTGCCACCAGTGATTTCAGACAGGGGGCTACAGATACGCAGTATTTT. It is translated as CATSDFRQGATDTQYF.

In DNA, the CDR3 is TGTGCCACCAGCAGAGATCGGACAGGTGGCTACACCTTC. This gives the protein CATSRDRTGGYTF. The chain is built from TRBV15 and TRBJ1-2, with 7 bases identical to TRBD1. V shed 0 bases, J shed 7 bases, and the junction held 2 bases outside the gene matches. The CDR3 is 13 residues long. The germline V gene encodes CDR1 LNHNV and CDR2 YYDKDF (reference sequence).

Details on this clone: At one end, the junction sequence differs from germline, possibly due to a read error. V usage is TRBV2 and J usage is TRBJ2-5; D perhaps matches TRBD1 (5 bases). Germline V gene sequence: CDR1 SNHLY, CDR2 FYNNEI. The CDR3 is 11 amino acids. The CDR3 nucleotides read TGTGCCTGCAGGGTAGAAGAGACCCAGTACTTC. Translated, it gives CACRVEETQYF.

V and J are TRBV7-2 and TRBJ1-4; D gene unclear. V was shortened by 1 base and J by 6 bases, with 12 bases between the two germline ends. Germline CDR1 reads SGHTA; CDR2 reads FQGNSA. This CDR3 contains 15 residues. This CDR3 is CASSLGGRIHEKLFF. CDR3 DNA: TGTGCCAGCAGCTTAGGCGGCAGAATTCATGAAAAACTGTTTTTT.

V usage is TRBV6-1 and J usage is TRBJ1-5; a possible D gene is TRBD1 (5 bases). Trimming cost V 4 bases and J 0 bases, with 19 bases left between them. The CDR3 sequence is 18 residues long. Per the germline V gene, CDR1 is MNHNS and CDR2 is SASEGT. CDR3 amino acids: CASSVGGRSVYSNQPQHF. CDR3 nucleotides: TGTGCCAGCAGTGTCGGGGGGAGATCGGTATATAGCAATCAGCCCCAGCATTTT.